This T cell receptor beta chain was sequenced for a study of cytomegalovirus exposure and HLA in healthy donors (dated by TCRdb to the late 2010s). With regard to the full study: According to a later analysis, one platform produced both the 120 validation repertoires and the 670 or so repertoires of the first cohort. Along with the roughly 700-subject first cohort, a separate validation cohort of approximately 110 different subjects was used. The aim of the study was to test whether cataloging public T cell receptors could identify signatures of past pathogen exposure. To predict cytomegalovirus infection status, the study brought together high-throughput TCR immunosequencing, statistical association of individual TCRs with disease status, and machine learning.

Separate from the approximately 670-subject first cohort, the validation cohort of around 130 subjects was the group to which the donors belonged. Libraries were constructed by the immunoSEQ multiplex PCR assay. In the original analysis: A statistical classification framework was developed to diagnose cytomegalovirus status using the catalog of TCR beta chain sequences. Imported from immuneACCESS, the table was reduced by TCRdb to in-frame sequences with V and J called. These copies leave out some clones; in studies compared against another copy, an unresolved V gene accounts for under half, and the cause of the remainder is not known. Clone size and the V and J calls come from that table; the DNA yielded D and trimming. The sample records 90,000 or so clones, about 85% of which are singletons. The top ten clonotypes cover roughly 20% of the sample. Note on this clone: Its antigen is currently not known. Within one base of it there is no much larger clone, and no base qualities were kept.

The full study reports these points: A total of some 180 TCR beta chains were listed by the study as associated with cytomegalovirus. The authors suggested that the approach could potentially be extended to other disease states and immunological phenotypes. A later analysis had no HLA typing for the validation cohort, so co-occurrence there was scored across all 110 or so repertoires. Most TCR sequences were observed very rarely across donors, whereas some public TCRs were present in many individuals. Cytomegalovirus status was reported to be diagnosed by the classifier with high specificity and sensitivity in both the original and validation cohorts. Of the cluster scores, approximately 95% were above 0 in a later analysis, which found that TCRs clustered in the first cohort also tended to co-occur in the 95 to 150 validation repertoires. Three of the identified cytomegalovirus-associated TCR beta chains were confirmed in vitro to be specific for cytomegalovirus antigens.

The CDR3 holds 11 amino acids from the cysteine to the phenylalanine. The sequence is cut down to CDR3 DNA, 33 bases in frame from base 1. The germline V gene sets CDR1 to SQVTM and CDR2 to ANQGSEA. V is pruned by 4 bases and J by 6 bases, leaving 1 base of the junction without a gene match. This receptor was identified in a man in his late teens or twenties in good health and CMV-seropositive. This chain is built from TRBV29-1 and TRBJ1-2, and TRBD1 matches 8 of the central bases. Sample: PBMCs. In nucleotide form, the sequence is TGCAGCGTTGGGACAGGGCATGGCTACACCTTC. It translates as CSVGTGHGYTF.